These 21 T cell receptor beta chains came from one sample sequenced in a study of blood T cells in healthy people across ages. With a J-beta primer mix and a sample-barcoded 5' primer, a second PCR ran about 6 to 11 cycles. TCRdb fed the 5' RACE reads into MiXCR, producing one record per CDR3 protein. The sample contains about a million distinct CDR3 sequences, about 48% of which appear only once. Sequencing was performed on blood. These receptors were obtained from a man younger than 40 in good health.

The chain uses TRBV10-3 and TRBJ2-7; D assignment may be TRBD1 or TRBD2 (5 bases each). The closer fit of TRBJ2-5 to the DNA end suggests the J call may be wrong. The CDR3 length is 14 residues. The V gene's germline CDR1 is ENHRY and CDR2 SYGVKD. This chain's CDR3 is CAISPVQGRETQYF. DNA of the CDR3: TGTGCCATCAGCCCCGTTCAGGGACGAGAGACCCAGTACTTC.

Turning to this clonotype: Mismatch with germline at one junction end may stem from a read error. The rearrangement links TRBV5-1 to TRBJ2-7; D not resolved. The CDR3 extends over 11 amino acids. Germline CDR1 SGHRS, CDR2 YFSETQ. The chain's CDR3 is CASRLGNEQYF. In nucleotides, the CDR3 is TGCGCCAGCAGATTGGGGAACGAGCAGTACTTC.

This clonotype was seen a single time. The chain employs TRBV29-1 and TRBJ2-7; a possible D gene is TRBD2 (5 bases). This CDR3 region has 13 residues. V shed 3 bases and J shed 9 bases, with 18 bases lying between them. The germline gives CDR1 SQVTM, CDR2 ANQGSEA. The CDR3 nucleotides are TGCAGCGTTGAGGCGGACTTTGAATCGCGGCAGTACTTC. This encodes CSVEADFESRQYF.

The J gene is TRBJ1-2, the V gene TRBV12-3 or TRBV12-4; tentative D call: TRBD1 (5 bases). The V end lost 5 bases, the J end lost 7 bases, and 14 bases lay between the germline ends. This CDR3 contains 13 residues. Here the CDR3 reads CASSLGTASGYTF. The DNA for the CDR3 is TGTGCCAGCAGTCTCGGGACGGCGAGTGGCTACACCTTC.

This clonotype showed up just a few times. The CDR3 DNA sequence: TGTGCCAGCAGGGCTACTAGCACAGATACGCAGTATTTT. Translated: CASRATSTDTQYF. The genes are TRBV28 and TRBJ2-3; no clear D. There are 13 residues in the CDR3. Germline loops: CDR1 MDHEN, CDR2 SYDVKM. The ends were cut back, 6 bases at V and 0 bases at J, with 7 bases in the middle.

The genes are TRBV6-6 and TRBJ1-6, with D perhaps TRBD1 (5 bases). This CDR3 region has 12 residues. V lost 7 bases and J 10 bases, leaving 11 bases between the germline ends. Germline CDR1 is MNHNY and CDR2 is SVGAGI (reference sequence). The CDR3 DNA follows: TGTGCCAGCATTTCAGGGAGCTCACCCCTCCACTTT. It codes for CASISGSSPLHF.

This clonotype was seen repeatedly, ten times or more. The chain carries TRBV10-3 and TRBJ2-5, with 7 bases fitting TRBD1. The CDR3 covers 14 residues. The trim removed 0 bases at V and 11 bases at J, leaving 9 bases unmatched. Germline assignment: CDR1 ENHRY and CDR2 SYGVKD. CDR3 residues: CAISESTGVGEQYF. In DNA, the CDR3 is TGTGCCATCAGTGAGTCCACAGGGGTTGGAGAGCAGTACTTC.

This clonotype was detected many times. The rearrangement links TRBV28 to TRBJ2-7; D is uncertain. This CDR3 spans 11 amino acids. Germline V gene data show CDR1 as MDHEN and CDR2 as SYDVKM. V was shortened by 7 bases and J by 3 bases, with 7 bases between the two germline ends. The CDR3 region has the DNA TGTGCCAGCACCAACAGCTACGAGCAGTACTTC. Encoded protein: CASTNSYEQYF.

V gene TRBV7-2 combines with J gene TRBJ1-2; D possibly corresponds to TRBD1 (5 bases). Trimming shortened V by 5 bases and J by 3 bases, and 13 bases separated the two germline ends. The germline gives CDR1 SGHTA, CDR2 FQGNSA. CDR3 size: 14 residues. DNA of the CDR3: TGTGCCAGCAGCATAGAGACAGTCTACTATGGCTACACCTTC. Protein: CASSIETVYYGYTF.

Notes on this clonotype: A junction end diverges from the germline sequence, so it may reflect a read error. The chain employs TRBV12-3 or TRBV12-4 and TRBJ2-3, with D possibly TRBD1 on 5 matching bases. CDR3 length: 15 amino acids. CDR3 protein: CVSSLGSQATDTQYF. DNA for the CDR3: TGTGTCAGCAGTTTAGGGTCACAGGCCACAGATACGCAGTATTTT.

The V call is TRBV20-1, the J call TRBJ1-1, with D hard to call. This CDR3 spans 13 amino acids. With 4 bases removed from V and 1 base from J, the gap between germline ends came to 10 bases. Germline CDR1 reads DFQATT; CDR2 reads SNEGSKA (reference sequence). CDR3 nucleotide sequence: TGCAGTGCTAAGGTCATACAGAACACTGAAGCTTTCTTT. Translation gives CSAKVIQNTEAFF.

The V and J genes are TRBV5-1 and TRBJ1-2, with D tentatively TRBD1 (5 bases). V was clipped by 0 bases and J by 5 bases, with 11 bases between them. The CDR3 sequence is 14 residues long. Germline V CDR1 and CDR2: SGHRS, YFSETQ. The chain's CDR3 is CASSLEQDLYGYTF. DNA of the CDR3: TGCGCCAGCAGCTTGGAACAGGATCTGTATGGCTACACCTTC.

The chain links TRBV12-3 or TRBV12-4 to TRBJ2-5; TRBD2 aligns across 9 bases. Trimming took 1 base from V and 5 from J; bases not matched to a gene: 5. The CDR3 sequence is 15 residues long. CDR3 sequence: CASSLGGGAWETQYF. The CDR3 coding sequence is TGTGCCAGCAGTTTAGGCGGGGGGGCCTGGGAGACCCAGTACTTC.

This chain connects TRBV20-1 to TRBJ2-7, with TRBD1 identical over 7 bases. J was trimmed by 0 bases and V by 5 bases; bases with no gene match: 4. In germline, CDR1 is DFQATT, CDR2 SNEGSKA (reference sequence). CDR3 size: 13 residues. CDR3 in amino acids: CSAEGADSYEQYF. The CDR3 DNA is TGCAGTGCTGAGGGGGCAGACTCCTACGAGCAGTACTTC.

V and J are TRBV24-1 and TRBJ2-7, with TRBD1 matching over 10 bases. This CDR3 is built from 15 residues. The V segment lost 3 bases and the J segment 5 bases; nucleotides outside the gene matches: 6. CDR1 is KGHDR, CDR2 SFDVKD, per germline. The CDR3 loop reads CATSDGTGVRDEQYF. In DNA, the CDR3 is TGTGCCACCAGTGATGGGACAGGGGTGCGGGACGAGCAGTACTTC.

The chain's CDR3 is CASSLPGQGFQPQHF. CDR3 DNA sequence: TGTGCCAGCAGCCTCCCGGGACAGGGATTCCAGCCCCAGCATTTT. The gene calls are TRBV28 and TRBJ1-5; 9 bases are shared with TRBD1. CDR1 and CDR2 (germline): MDHEN, SYDVKM. With 6 bases clipped from V and 7 bases from J, the junction kept 10 bases outside the gene matches. CDR3 size: 15 residues.

The chain recombines TRBV4-2 with TRBJ2-7, with D unclear. The CDR3 runs 17 residues. The germline V gene has CDR1 LGHNA and CDR2 YNFKEQ. The V end lost 0 bases, the J end lost 0 bases, and 15 bases lay between the germline ends. The CDR3 protein is CASSQEARSWSSYEQYF. CDR3 sequence (DNA): TGTGCCAGCAGCCAAGAAGCGCGGTCATGGAGCTCCTACGAGCAGTACTTC.

Only a few counts were recorded for this clonotype. The chain joins TRBV27 to TRBJ2-7, with TRBD2 matching 12 bases. J lost 1 base, V lost 6 bases, and 1 base had no gene match. Germline CDR1 is MNHEY and CDR2 is SMNVEV (reference sequence). The length of the CDR3 is 14 residues. The CDR3 is CASRLAGGSYEQYF. Written as DNA, the CDR3 is TGTGCCAGCAGACTAGCGGGGGGTTCCTACGAGCAGTACTTC.

The V gene is TRBV12-3 or TRBV12-4, the J gene TRBJ1-2; tentatively, D is TRBD1 (6 bases). The CDR3 runs to 16 residues. Trimming cost V 7 bases and J 2 bases, with 20 bases left between them. CDR3 protein: CASTLTGTGENYGYTF. The CDR3, as DNA: TGTGCCAGCACTCTAACAGGGACCGGAGAAAACTATGGCTACACCTTC.

For the CDR3, the DNA is TGTGCCAGCAGCCCCGGGGCGGGTGAAAAACTGTTTTTT. Protein sequence: CASSPGAGEKLFF. The chain joins TRBV7-2 to TRBJ1-4; D may be TRBD1 (5 bases). Germline-derived CDR1 and CDR2 are SGHTA and FQGNSA. Trimming stripped 5 bases from V and 7 bases from J, with 11 bases between. The CDR3 is 13 residues long.

The CDR3 DNA sequence: TGTGCCAGCAGTTTGGCTAGGGGCTCTAGTGGCTACACCTTC. Its translation is CASSLARGSSGYTF. The rearrangement joins TRBV12-3 or TRBV12-4 to TRBJ1-2; possible D gene TRBD1, 5 bases. V gave up 3 bases and J gave up 7 bases, with 15 bases separating them. The CDR3 is 14 amino acids.